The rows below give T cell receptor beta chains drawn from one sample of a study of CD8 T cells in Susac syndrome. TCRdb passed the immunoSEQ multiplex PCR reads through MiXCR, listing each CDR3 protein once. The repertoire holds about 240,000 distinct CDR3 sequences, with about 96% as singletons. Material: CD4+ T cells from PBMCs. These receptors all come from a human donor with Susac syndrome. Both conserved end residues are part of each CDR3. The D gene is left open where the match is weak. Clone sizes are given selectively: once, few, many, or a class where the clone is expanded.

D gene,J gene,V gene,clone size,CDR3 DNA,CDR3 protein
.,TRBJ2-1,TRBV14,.,TGTGCCAGCAGCCAAAGGTTAGGCGGGGAGCAGTTCTTC,CASSQRLGGEQFF
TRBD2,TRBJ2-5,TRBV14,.,TGTGCCAGCAGCCAAGATCAAGGACGGACTAGCGGACGAAAAGAGACCCAGTACTTC,CASSQDQGRTSGRKETQYF
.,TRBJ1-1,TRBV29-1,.,TGCAGCGCCGAATGGGGAGGGGTAGGCACTGAAGCTTTCTTT,CSAEWGGVGTEAFF
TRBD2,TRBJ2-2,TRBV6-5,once,TGTGCCAGCAAACCGGGACTAGCTTCAGTCGGGGAGCTGTTTTTT,CASKPGLASVGELFF
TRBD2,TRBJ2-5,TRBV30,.,TGTGCTCGCGGAGACCCACTAGCGGGCCAAGAGACCCAGTACTTC,CARGDPLAGQETQYF
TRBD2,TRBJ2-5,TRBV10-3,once,TGTGCCACCGAAGGACTAGCGGGAGTGAGGGGTCCAGAGACCCAGTACTTC,CATEGLAGVRGPETQYF
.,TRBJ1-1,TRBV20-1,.,TGCAGTGCTATATTCAGGATGAACACTGAAGCTTTCTTT,CSAIFRMNTEAFF
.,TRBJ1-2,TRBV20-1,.,TGCAGTGCTAGAGTGGCCCAAACAGGGAATGGCTACACCTTC,CSARVAQTGNGYTF
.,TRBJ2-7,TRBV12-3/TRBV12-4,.,TGTGCCAGCAGTCCTCAGGGTGGGCCCTACGAGCAGTACTTC,CASSPQGGPYEQYF
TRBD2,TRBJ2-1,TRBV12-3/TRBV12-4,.,TGTGCCAGCAAACTAGCGGGCGGGAATGAGCAGTTCTTC,CASKLAGGNEQFF
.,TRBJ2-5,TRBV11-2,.,TGTGCCACCAGGGAACAGCCTCAAGAGACCCAGTACTTC,CATREQPQETQYF
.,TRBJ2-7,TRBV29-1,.,TGCAGCGGCGGCCTCGGAACCTACGAGCAGTACTTC,CSGGLGTYEQYF
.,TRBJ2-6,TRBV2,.,TGTGCCAGCAGGATGGAACTAGGGGGCTCTGGGGCCAACGTCCTGACTTTC,CASRMELGGSGANVLTF
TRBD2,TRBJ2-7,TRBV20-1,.,TGCAGTGCTTCCTTTCCGGGACTAGCGGGGTACGAGCAGTACTTC,CSASFPGLAGYEQYF
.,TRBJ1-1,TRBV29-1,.,TGCAGCGTTGTGAAGGAGTTTCCGGGCACTGAAGCTTTCTTT,CSVVKEFPGTEAFF
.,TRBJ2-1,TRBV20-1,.,TGCAGTGCTAGAGATGCTCGACTCCACAATGAGCAGTTCTTC,CSARDARLHNEQFF
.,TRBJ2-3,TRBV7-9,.,TGTGCCAGCAGCCAGTCGGGCTCAGATACGCAGTATTTT,CASSQSGSDTQYF
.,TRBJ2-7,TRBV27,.,TGTGCCAGTGGAAGTCACCAAAGCTCCTACGAGCAGTACTTC,CASGSHQSSYEQYF
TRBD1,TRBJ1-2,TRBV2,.,TGTGCCAGCAACCGGGACAGGGGTTTGGATGGCTACACCTTC,CASNRDRGLDGYTF
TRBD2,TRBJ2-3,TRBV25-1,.,TGTGCCAGCAGTCAAGCGGGAGGCCCAGATACGCAGTATTTT,CASSQAGGPDTQYF
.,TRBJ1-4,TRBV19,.,TGTGCCAGTAGTATAGAGGGGGTTGCAACTAATGAAAAACTGTTTTTT,CASSIEGVATNEKLFF
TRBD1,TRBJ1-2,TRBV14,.,TGTGCCAGCAGCCAAGACGACAGGGGGCTGGATGGCTACACCTTC,CASSQDDRGLDGYTF